These T cell receptor beta chains were read from a single sample in a study of shared clonotypes between healthy human individuals. TCRdb's table, derived via immunoSEQ multiplex PCR, lists solely in-frame clones and lacks some. Of about 2,500,000 clones listed, about 92% are singletons. What was sequenced was naive CD4+ T cells sorted from blood. These receptors were collected from a man between 18 and 29 years old in good health. CDR3s include the opening cysteine and the closing phenylalanine or tryptophan. D genes are given only for firm matches. Part of the rows lack a size; the others show once, few, many or a class for expanded clones.

d_gene: NA
abundance: few
j_gene: TRBJ2-2
v_gene: TRBV11-2
CDR3aa: CASSFSTGELFF
CDR3nt: TGTGCCAGCAGCTTCTCTACCGGGGAGCTGTTTTTT

d_gene: TRBD2
abundance: NA
j_gene: TRBJ2-5
v_gene: TRBV5-1
CDR3aa: CASSWGTIETQYF
CDR3nt: TGCGCCAGCAGCTGGGGGACTATAGAGACCCAGTACTTC

d_gene: NA
abundance: NA
j_gene: TRBJ1-6
v_gene: TRBV14
CDR3aa: CASSPLRGNSPLHF
CDR3nt: TGTGCCAGCAGCCCGCTTCGGGGTAATTCACCCCTCCACTTT

d_gene: NA
abundance: NA
j_gene: TRBJ1-5
v_gene: TRBV5-1
CDR3aa: CASSLAEDQPQHF
CDR3nt: TGCGCCAGCAGCTTGGCTGAGGATCAGCCCCAGCATTTT

d_gene: NA
abundance: once
j_gene: TRBJ2-3
v_gene: TRBV5-1
CDR3aa: CASSLGTRRNTDTQYF
CDR3nt: TGCGCCAGCAGCTTGGGGACCCGACGAAACACAGATACGCAGTATTTT

d_gene: NA
abundance: NA
j_gene: TRBJ1-2
v_gene: TRBV7-9
CDR3aa: CASSLADSANYGYTF
CDR3nt: TGTGCCAGCAGCTTAGCGGACAGCGCTAACTATGGCTACACCTTC

d_gene: NA
abundance: few
j_gene: TRBJ2-7
v_gene: TRBV10-2
CDR3aa: CASSEIRGYEQYF
CDR3nt: TGCGCCAGCAGTGAGATCAGGGGCTACGAGCAGTACTTC

d_gene: NA
abundance: NA
j_gene: TRBJ1-2
v_gene: TRBV6-5
CDR3aa: CASRRSTPGHGYTF
CDR3nt: TGTGCCAGCAGACGGAGCACTCCAGGGCACGGCTACACCTTC

d_gene: NA
abundance: NA
j_gene: TRBJ2-7
v_gene: TRBV18
CDR3aa: CASSPGTSSGEQYF
CDR3nt: TGTGCCAGCTCTCCCGGAACCTCTAGTGGCGAGCAGTACTTC

d_gene: TRBD1
abundance: NA
j_gene: TRBJ1-4
v_gene: TRBV7-3
CDR3aa: CASSCHRGVNEKLFF
CDR3nt: TGTGCCAGCAGCTGCCACAGGGGGGTTAATGAAAAACTGTTTTTT

d_gene: TRBD1
abundance: NA
j_gene: TRBJ2-5
v_gene: TRBV18
CDR3aa: CASSPAGDRETQYF
CDR3nt: TGTGCCAGCTCACCGGCAGGGGACAGAGAGACCCAGTACTTC

d_gene: NA
abundance: NA
j_gene: TRBJ2-2
v_gene: TRBV4-3
CDR3aa: CASSQEVGGTNTGELFF
CDR3nt: TGCGCCAGCAGCCAAGAGGTTGGCGGGACGAACACCGGGGAGCTGTTTTTT

d_gene: NA
abundance: once
j_gene: TRBJ2-5
v_gene: TRBV29-1
CDR3aa: CSVRGRLQETQYF
CDR3nt: TGCAGCGTTCGAGGACGGCTACAAGAGACCCAGTACTTC

d_gene: TRBD2
abundance: NA
j_gene: TRBJ2-5
v_gene: TRBV18
CDR3aa: CASSPPSGSGYF
CDR3nt: TGTGCCAGCTCACCACCTAGCGGGAGTGGTTACTTC

d_gene: TRBD2
abundance: NA
j_gene: TRBJ2-7
v_gene: TRBV5-1
CDR3aa: CASGGGGSEQYF
CDR3nt: TGCGCCAGCGGTGGTGGCGGGAGCGAGCAGTACTTC

d_gene: NA
abundance: NA
j_gene: TRBJ1-5
v_gene: TRBV21-1
CDR3aa: CASSKGTGSNQPQHF
CDR3nt: TGTGCCAGCAGCAAAGGGACAGGTTCAAATCAGCCCCAGCATTTT

d_gene: NA
abundance: NA
j_gene: TRBJ2-2
v_gene: TRBV27
CDR3aa: CASSLTGNTGELFF
CDR3nt: TGTGCCAGCAGCCTTACAGGGAACACCGGGGAGCTGTTTTTT

d_gene: NA
abundance: NA
j_gene: TRBJ1-6
v_gene: TRBV19
CDR3aa: CASNPEGPSSYNSPLHF
CDR3nt: TGTGCCAGTAACCCGGAGGGCCCCAGCTCCTATAATTCACCCCTCCACTTT

d_gene: NA
abundance: NA
j_gene: TRBJ2-1
v_gene: TRBV7-9
CDR3aa: CASSYSGDYNEQFF
CDR3nt: TGTGCCAGCAGCTATTCCGGGGATTACAATGAGCAGTTCTTC

d_gene: NA
abundance: NA
j_gene: TRBJ1-5
v_gene: TRBV11-2
CDR3aa: CASSLAVGSNQPQHF
CDR3nt: TGTGCCAGCAGCTTAGCAGTCGGGAGCAATCAGCCCCAGCATTTT

d_gene: NA
abundance: NA
j_gene: TRBJ2-7
v_gene: TRBV7-9
CDR3aa: CASSTRERSYEQYF
CDR3nt: TGTGCCAGCAGCACTAGGGAAAGGTCCTACGAGCAGTACTTC

d_gene: NA
abundance: once
j_gene: TRBJ2-5
v_gene: TRBV10-3
CDR3aa: CAISPGIQETQYF
CDR3nt: TGTGCCATCAGCCCCGGGATTCAAGAGACCCAGTACTTC

d_gene: NA
abundance: few
j_gene: TRBJ1-1
v_gene: TRBV9
CDR3aa: CASSSSPGGTEAFF
CDR3nt: TGTGCCAGCAGCTCCTCCCCGGGGGGCACTGAAGCTTTCTTT

d_gene: NA
abundance: NA
j_gene: TRBJ1-3
v_gene: TRBV9
CDR3aa: CASSVGATGNTIYF
CDR3nt: TGTGCCAGCAGCGTTGGGGCTACTGGAAACACCATATATTTT

d_gene: NA
abundance: NA
j_gene: TRBJ1-1
v_gene: TRBV7-9
CDR3aa: CASSWGGTEAFF
CDR3nt: TGTGCCAGCAGCTGGGGGGGCACTGAAGCTTTCTTT

d_gene: NA
abundance: NA
j_gene: TRBJ1-5
v_gene: TRBV5-3
CDR3aa: CARSLVCRQHF
CDR3nt: TGTGCCAGAAGCTTGGTCTGCCGCCAGCATTTT

d_gene: NA
abundance: NA
j_gene: TRBJ2-7
v_gene: TRBV5-1
CDR3aa: CASSFTGNYEQYF
CDR3nt: TGCGCCAGCAGCTTCACGGGAAATTACGAGCAGTACTTC

d_gene: NA
abundance: NA
j_gene: TRBJ2-2
v_gene: TRBV30
CDR3aa: CAWSVVTGTGELFF
CDR3nt: TGTGCCTGGAGTGTCGTGACAGGCACCGGGGAGCTGTTTTTT

d_gene: NA
abundance: NA
j_gene: TRBJ2-1
v_gene: TRBV5-6
CDR3aa: CASSLPDFDYNEQFF
CDR3nt: TGTGCCAGCAGCTTGCCCGACTTCGACTACAATGAGCAGTTCTTC

d_gene: TRBD1
abundance: NA
j_gene: TRBJ1-2
v_gene: TRBV7-2
CDR3aa: CASSFGTGAYGYTF
CDR3nt: TGTGCCAGCAGCTTTGGGACAGGCGCCTATGGCTACACCTTC

d_gene: NA
abundance: NA
j_gene: TRBJ2-3
v_gene: TRBV28
CDR3aa: CASRRPPGGGTDTQYF
CDR3nt: TGTGCCAGCAGGCGTCCCCCGGGTGGGGGCACAGATACGCAGTATTTT

d_gene: NA
abundance: NA
j_gene: TRBJ2-5
v_gene: TRBV9
CDR3aa: CASFSSGVNGETQYF
CDR3nt: TGTGCCAGCTTTTCTTCGGGAGTCAATGGAGAGACCCAGTACTTC

d_gene: NA
abundance: NA
j_gene: TRBJ2-3
v_gene: TRBV7-9
CDR3aa: CASSLAGSDTQYF
CDR3nt: TGTGCCAGCAGCTTAGCTGGATCAGATACGCAGTATTTT

d_gene: TRBD2
abundance: once
j_gene: TRBJ2-1
v_gene: TRBV18
CDR3aa: CASSPTTLAGVSEQFF
CDR3nt: TGTGCCAGCTCACCTACGACTCTAGCGGGAGTGAGTGAGCAGTTCTTC

d_gene: NA
abundance: NA
j_gene: TRBJ2-3
v_gene: TRBV2
CDR3aa: CASTFTPTGTDTQYF
CDR3nt: TGTGCCAGCACCTTTACCCCAACAGGCACAGATACGCAGTATTTT

d_gene: NA
abundance: NA
j_gene: TRBJ2-5
v_gene: TRBV14
CDR3aa: CASSQDEWIQETQYF
CDR3nt: TGTGCCAGCAGCCAAGATGAATGGATCCAAGAGACCCAGTACTTC

d_gene: NA
abundance: NA
j_gene: TRBJ2-1
v_gene: TRBV19
CDR3aa: CASSIGRYLNEQFF
CDR3nt: TGTGCCAGTAGTATCGGACGTTATCTCAATGAGCAGTTCTTC

d_gene: NA
abundance: NA
j_gene: TRBJ2-2
v_gene: TRBV25-1
CDR3aa: CASNRGSGELFF
CDR3nt: TGTGCCAGCAACCGGGGATCCGGGGAGCTGTTTTTT

d_gene: NA
abundance: NA
j_gene: TRBJ2-2
v_gene: TRBV11-2
CDR3aa: CASSLMTGELFF
CDR3nt: TGTGCCAGCAGCTTAATGACCGGGGAGCTGTTTTTT

d_gene: TRBD2
abundance: NA
j_gene: TRBJ2-3
v_gene: TRBV5-4
CDR3aa: CASSFPTGGPSDTQYF
CDR3nt: TGTGCCAGCAGCTTTCCAACGGGAGGGCCGTCAGATACGCAGTATTTT

d_gene: TRBD1
abundance: NA
j_gene: TRBJ1-4
v_gene: TRBV30
CDR3aa: CAWNGQGGGEKLFF
CDR3nt: TGTGCCTGGAACGGACAGGGGGGGGGTGAAAAACTGTTTTTT

d_gene: NA
abundance: once
j_gene: TRBJ1-2
v_gene: TRBV27
CDR3aa: CASSSHGEPYGYTF
CDR3nt: TGTGCCAGCAGTTCCCACGGGGAACCTTATGGCTACACCTTC

d_gene: TRBD1
abundance: NA
j_gene: TRBJ1-2
v_gene: TRBV6-1
CDR3aa: CASSSWDRANYGYTF
CDR3nt: TGTGCCAGCAGTTCCTGGGACAGGGCTAACTATGGCTACACCTTC

d_gene: NA
abundance: NA
j_gene: TRBJ1-2
v_gene: TRBV10-3
CDR3aa: CAINTGVSDYGHTF
CDR3nt: TGTGCCATCAACACGGGGGTGTCAGACTATGGCCACACCTTC

d_gene: NA
abundance: NA
j_gene: TRBJ2-2
v_gene: TRBV5-4
CDR3aa: CASSLGWGTGELFF
CDR3nt: TGTGCCAGCAGCTTGGGTTGGGGCACCGGGGAGCTGTTTTTT

d_gene: NA
abundance: NA
j_gene: TRBJ2-1
v_gene: TRBV11-2
CDR3aa: CASSRLPHAGFRFF
CDR3nt: TGTGCCAGCAGTCGCCTTCCTCACGCGGGGTTCAGGTTCTTC

d_gene: TRBD2
abundance: NA
j_gene: TRBJ2-3
v_gene: TRBV7-2
CDR3aa: CASSSPGTSGRMADTQYF
CDR3nt: TGTGCCAGCAGCTCCCCCGGGACTAGCGGGAGGATGGCAGATACGCAGTATTTT

d_gene: NA
abundance: NA
j_gene: TRBJ1-6
v_gene: TRBV19
CDR3aa: CASSMAPKSNSPLHF
CDR3nt: TGTGCCAGTAGTATGGCTCCCAAGAGTAATTCACCCCTCCACTTT

d_gene: NA
abundance: NA
j_gene: TRBJ2-3
v_gene: TRBV7-2
CDR3aa: CASSPASTDTQYF
CDR3nt: TGTGCCAGCAGCCCAGCCAGCACAGATACGCAGTATTTT